A selection of T cell receptor beta chains follows, all from one sample in a study of Ad26.COV2.S vaccination and SARS-CoV-2 variants. Measured with immunoSEQ multiplex PCR; TCRdb has only the in-frame clones, and not every one. The table includes around 300,000 clones, 85% to 90% detected once. The sample consisted of peripheral blood, taken in a trial of Ad26.COV2.S vaccine versus placebo. The receptors here all came from a person between 18 and 65 years old who received the Ad26.COV2.S COVID-19 vaccine or a placebo. CDR3s include the opening cysteine and the closing phenylalanine or tryptophan. Fields, in order: D gene, CDR3 length, clone size, J gene, V gene, CDR3 DNA, CDR3 protein. The D gene is left open where the match is weak. A clone size is listed for some rows: how often the clone was seen (once, few, many), or a class if it is expanded.

TRBD1 17 - TRBJ1-5 TRBV2 TGTGCCAGCAGTGATGATACAGGGGGGTATAGCAATCAGCCCCAGCATTTT CASSDDTGGYSNQPQHF
- 14 - TRBJ1-3 TRBV5-5 TGTGCCAGCAGCCCTGGACCCGTCCGGTCTCCCATATATTTT CASSPGPVRSPIYF
TRBD1 13 once TRBJ1-2 TRBV5-1 TGCGCCAGCAGCAGGGACAGGCAATATGGCTACACCTTC CASSRDRQYGYTF
TRBD2 16 - TRBJ2-1 TRBV18 TGTGCCAGCTCACCTAGGACTAGCGGGTCCTACAATGAGCAGTTCTTC CASSPRTSGSYNEQFF
- 14 - TRBJ2-7 TRBV7-2 TGTGCCAGCAGCCAAGGGTTTGTTAAATCCGAGCAGTACTTC CASSQGFVKSEQYF
- 18 - TRBJ2-4 TRBV14 TGTGCCAGCAGCGAGAGTAATATCATACCGCTAGCCAAAAACATTCAGTACTTC CASSESNIIPLAKNIQYF
- 15 - TRBJ2-1 TRBV27 TGTGCCAGCAGTTTAGCGGGAAGGTCCTACAATGAGCAGTTCTTC CASSLAGRSYNEQFF
TRBD2 16 once TRBJ2-1 TRBV24-1 TGTGCCACCAGTGATCGTGGGACTAGCGGGAACAATGAGCAGTTCTTC CATSDRGTSGNNEQFF
- 12 - TRBJ1-1 TRBV10-3 TGTGCCATCAGCTCGGGGCTCGTTGAAGCTTTCTTT CAISSGLVEAFF
TRBD1 13 - TRBJ1-4 TRBV18 TGTGCCAGCTCAGCGGGACAGGGTGAAAAACTGTTTTTT CASSAGQGEKLFF
- 15 - TRBJ1-1 TRBV7-8 TGTGCCAGCAGCCCTAACAGGGCTGCGAGGACTGAAGCTTTCTTT CASSPNRAARTEAFF
- 11 - TRBJ1-1 TRBV19 TGTGCCAGTAGCTTGGCTGCAACGGCTTTCTTT CASSLAATAFF
- 12 - TRBJ2-7 TRBV3-1/TRBV3-2 TGTGCCAGCAGCTCGACCCGCTACGAGCAGTACTTC CASSSTRYEQYF
- 13 - TRBJ1-1 TRBV15 TGTGCCACCAGCAGAGACGGGAACACTGAAGCTTTCTTT CATSRDGNTEAFF
- 14 - TRBJ2-7 TRBV7-9 TGTGCCAGCAGCCGGGACGGAGTATCCTACGAGCAGTACTTC CASSRDGVSYEQYF
- 14 - TRBJ1-2 TRBV19 TGTGCCAGTAGTGGTGCAGGGCCTAACTATGGCTACACCTTC CASSGAGPNYGYTF
- 14 - TRBJ1-4 TRBV18 TGTGCCAGCTCACCGGGGGGAGCTAATGAAAAACTGTTTTTT CASSPGGANEKLFF
- 14 few TRBJ1-3 TRBV2 TGTGCCGCTTCGAGACCCTCCTCTGGAAACACCATATATTTT CAASRPSSGNTIYF
TRBD1 15 - TRBJ2-1 TRBV4-1 TGCGCCAGCAGCCAAGAGAGGACAGGGGTCGCCGAGCAGTTCTTC CASSQERTGVAEQFF
TRBD1 15 - TRBJ2-5 TRBV5-8 TGTGCCAGCAGCCTCCCAGCCACAGGGGCGGAGACCCAGTACTTC CASSLPATGAETQYF
TRBD1 17 - TRBJ2-7 TRBV5-1 TGCGCCAGCAGCACCGGGACAGGGGCCCCTACTACTGGGGAGCAGTACTTC CASSTGTGAPTTGEQYF
- 13 - TRBJ2-1 TRBV24-1 TGTGCCACCAGCCCCGACGGAGACAATGAGCAGTTCTTC CATSPDGDNEQFF
- 14 - TRBJ1-1 TRBV10-3 TGTGCCATCAGGGGGGACATCAAAGACACTGAAGCTTTCTTT CAIRGDIKDTEAFF
- 14 - TRBJ1-4 TRBV27 TGTGCCAGCAGTTCCGGGGTCGAGGCTGAAAAACTGTTTTTT CASSSGVEAEKLFF
- 13 - TRBJ2-1 TRBV10-3 TGTGCCATCAGTTACACTGGATACAATGAGCAGTTCTTC CAISYTGYNEQFF
- 13 - TRBJ1-1 TRBV14 TGTGCCAGCAGCCAAGATGTGGGGTGGGGAGCTTTCTTT CASSQDVGWGAFF
TRBD1 17 - TRBJ2-3 TRBV9 TGTGCCAGCAGCGTAGATAATGGACAGGGGGGCACAGATACGCAGTATTTT CASSVDNGQGGTDTQYF
TRBD2 15 - TRBJ2-5 TRBV7-7 TGTGCTAGCAGCTTAGGGGTAGCGGGAGGAGAGACCCAGTACTTC CASSLGVAGGETQYF
TRBD2 17 - TRBJ2-2 TRBV30 TGTGCCTGGGGACTAGCCCGGACTTTTAAGAACACCGGGGAGCTGTTTTTT CAWGLARTFKNTGELFF
TRBD1 14 - TRBJ1-5 TRBV6-5 TGTGCCACCATGACCCGACAGGGGACTCAGCCCCAGCATTTT CATMTRQGTQPQHF
- 15 - TRBJ2-7 TRBV20-1 TGCAGTGCTAGTCTGTATCAGGGACTCTCCTACGAGCAGTACTTC CSASLYQGLSYEQYF
- 15 - TRBJ2-4 TRBV21-1 TGTGCCAGCAGCAAATGCAGGTTAGCCAAAAACATTCAGTACTTC CASSKCRLAKNIQYF
TRBD1 17 - TRBJ1-3 TRBV5-4 TGTGCCAGCAGCTTGGACAGGGGGCAACCTGGTGGAAACACCATATATTTT CASSLDRGQPGGNTIYF